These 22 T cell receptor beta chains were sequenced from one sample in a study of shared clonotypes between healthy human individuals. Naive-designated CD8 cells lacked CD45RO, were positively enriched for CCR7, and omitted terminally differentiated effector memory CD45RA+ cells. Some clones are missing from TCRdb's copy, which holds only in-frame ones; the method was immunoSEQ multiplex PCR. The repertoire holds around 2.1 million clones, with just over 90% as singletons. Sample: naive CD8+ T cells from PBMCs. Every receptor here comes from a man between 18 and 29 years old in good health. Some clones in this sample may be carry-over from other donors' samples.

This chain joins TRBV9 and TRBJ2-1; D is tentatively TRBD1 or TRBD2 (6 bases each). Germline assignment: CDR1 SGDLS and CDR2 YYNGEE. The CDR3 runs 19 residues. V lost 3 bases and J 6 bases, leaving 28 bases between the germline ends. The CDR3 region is CASSGTAGPDRGRSNEQFF. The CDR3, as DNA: TGTGCCAGCAGCGGAACGGCCGGCCCGGACCGGGGGCGGTCCAATGAGCAGTTCTTC.

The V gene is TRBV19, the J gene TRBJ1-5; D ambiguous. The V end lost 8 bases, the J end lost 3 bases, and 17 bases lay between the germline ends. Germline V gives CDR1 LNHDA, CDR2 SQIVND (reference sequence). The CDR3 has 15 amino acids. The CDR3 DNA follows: TGTGCCAGTCAGCATTCTTTCAGGTTCAATCAGCCCCAGCATTTT. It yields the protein CASQHSFRFNQPQHF.

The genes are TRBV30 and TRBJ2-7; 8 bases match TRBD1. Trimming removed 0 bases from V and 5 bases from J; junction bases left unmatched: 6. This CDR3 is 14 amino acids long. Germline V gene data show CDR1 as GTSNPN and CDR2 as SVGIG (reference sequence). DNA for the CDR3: TGTGCCTGGAGTGTACCAGGGGGCAACGACGAGCAGTACTTC. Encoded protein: CAWSVPGGNDEQYF.

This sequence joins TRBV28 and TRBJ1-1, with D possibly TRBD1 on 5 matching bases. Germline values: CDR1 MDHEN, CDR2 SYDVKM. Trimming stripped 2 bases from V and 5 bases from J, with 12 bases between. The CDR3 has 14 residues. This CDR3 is CASSLSQGVTEAFF. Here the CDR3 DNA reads TGTGCCAGCAGTTTAAGTCAGGGTGTGACTGAAGCTTTCTTT.

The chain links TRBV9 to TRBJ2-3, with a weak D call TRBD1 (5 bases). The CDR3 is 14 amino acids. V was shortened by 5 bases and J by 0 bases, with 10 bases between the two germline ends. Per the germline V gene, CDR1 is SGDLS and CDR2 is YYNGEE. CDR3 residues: CASRGPFSTDTQYF. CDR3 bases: TGTGCCAGCAGGGGGCCGTTTAGCACAGATACGCAGTATTTT.

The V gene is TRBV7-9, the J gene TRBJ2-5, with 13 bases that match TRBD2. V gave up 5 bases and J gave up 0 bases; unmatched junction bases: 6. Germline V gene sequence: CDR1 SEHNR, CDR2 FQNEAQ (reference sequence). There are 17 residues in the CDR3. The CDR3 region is CASSPFGTSGNQETQYF. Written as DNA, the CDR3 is TGTGCCAGCAGCCCGTTTGGGACTAGCGGGAACCAAGAGACCCAGTACTTC. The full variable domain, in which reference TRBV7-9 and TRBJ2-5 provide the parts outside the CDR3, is DTGVSQNPRHKITKRGQNVTFRCDPISEHNRLYWYRQTLGQGPEFLTYFQNEAQLEKSRLLSDRFSAERPKGSFSTLEIQRTEQGDSAMYLCASSPFGTSGNQETQYFGPGTRLLVL.

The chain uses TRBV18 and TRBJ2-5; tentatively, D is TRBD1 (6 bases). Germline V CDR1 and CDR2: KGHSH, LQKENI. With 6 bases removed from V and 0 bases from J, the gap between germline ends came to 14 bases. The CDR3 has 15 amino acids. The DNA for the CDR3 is TGTGCCAGCTCTCATGGACAGAGGTACCAAGAGACCCAGTACTTC. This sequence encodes CASSHGQRYQETQYF.

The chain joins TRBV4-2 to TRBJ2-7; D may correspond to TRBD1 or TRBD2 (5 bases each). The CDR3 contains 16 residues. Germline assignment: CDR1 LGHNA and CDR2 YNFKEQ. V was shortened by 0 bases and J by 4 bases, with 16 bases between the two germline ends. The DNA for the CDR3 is TGTGCCAGCAGCCAAGAAGGGCGGCCCTGGGGGTACGAGCAGTACTTC. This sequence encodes CASSQEGRPWGYEQYF.

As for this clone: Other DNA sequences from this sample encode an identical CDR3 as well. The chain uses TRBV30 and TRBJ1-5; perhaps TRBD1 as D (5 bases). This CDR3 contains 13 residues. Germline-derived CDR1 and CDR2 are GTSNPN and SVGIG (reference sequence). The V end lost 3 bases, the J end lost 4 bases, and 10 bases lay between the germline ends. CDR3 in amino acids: CAWSPGGNQPQHF. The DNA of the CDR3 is TGTGCCTGGAGCCCGGGGGGGAATCAGCCCCAGCATTTT.

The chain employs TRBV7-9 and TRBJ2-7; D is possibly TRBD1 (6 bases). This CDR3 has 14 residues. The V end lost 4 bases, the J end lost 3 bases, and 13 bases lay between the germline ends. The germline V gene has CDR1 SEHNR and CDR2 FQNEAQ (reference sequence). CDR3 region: CASSSGQTRYEQYF. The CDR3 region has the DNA TGTGCCAGCAGCTCTGGACAGACCCGCTACGAGCAGTACTTC.

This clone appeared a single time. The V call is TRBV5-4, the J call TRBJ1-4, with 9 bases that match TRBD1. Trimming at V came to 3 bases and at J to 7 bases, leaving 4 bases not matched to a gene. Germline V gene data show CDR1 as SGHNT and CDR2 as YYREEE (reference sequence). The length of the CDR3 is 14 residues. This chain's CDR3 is CASSSGTGSEKLFF. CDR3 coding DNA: TGTGCCAGCAGCTCCGGGACAGGGAGTGAAAAACTGTTTTTT.

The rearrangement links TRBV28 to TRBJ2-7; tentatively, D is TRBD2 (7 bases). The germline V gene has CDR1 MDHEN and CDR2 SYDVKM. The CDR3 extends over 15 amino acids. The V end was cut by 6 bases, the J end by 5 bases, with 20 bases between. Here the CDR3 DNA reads TGTGCCAGCAGGCCTTCTGGGGGGGGGCTCGACGAGCAGTACTTC. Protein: CASRPSGGGLDEQYF.

CDR3 coding DNA: TGTGCCAGCAGTCCAGGGACTAGGTTCGAGCAGTACTTC. It translates to CASSPGTRFEQYF. V usage is TRBV27 and J usage is TRBJ2-7; 8 positions match TRBD2. The length of the CDR3 is 13 residues. Germline lookup yields CDR1 MNHEY and CDR2 SMNVEV (reference sequence). The J segment lost 6 bases and the V segment lost 5 bases, leaving 6 bases of the junction unmatched.

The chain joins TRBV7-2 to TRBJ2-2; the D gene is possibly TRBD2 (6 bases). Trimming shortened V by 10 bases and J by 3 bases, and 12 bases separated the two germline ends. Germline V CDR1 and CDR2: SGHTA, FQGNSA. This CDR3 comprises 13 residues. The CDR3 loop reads CANPGGDTGELFF. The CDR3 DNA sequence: TGTGCCAACCCGGGCGGGGACACCGGGGAGCTGTTTTTT.

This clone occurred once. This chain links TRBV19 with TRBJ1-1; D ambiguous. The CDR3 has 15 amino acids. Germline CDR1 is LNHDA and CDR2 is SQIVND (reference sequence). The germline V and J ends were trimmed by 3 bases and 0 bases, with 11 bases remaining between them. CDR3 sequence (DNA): TGTGCCAGTAGTATCCGACGACCGGTGAACACTGAAGCTTTCTTT. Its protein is CASSIRRPVNTEAFF.

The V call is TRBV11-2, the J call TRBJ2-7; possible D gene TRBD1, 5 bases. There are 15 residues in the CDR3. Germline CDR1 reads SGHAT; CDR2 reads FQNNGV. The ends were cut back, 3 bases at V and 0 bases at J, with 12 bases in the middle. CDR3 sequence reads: CASSLEGVRSYEQYF. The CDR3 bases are TGTGCCAGCAGCTTGGAAGGGGTCCGCTCCTACGAGCAGTACTTC.

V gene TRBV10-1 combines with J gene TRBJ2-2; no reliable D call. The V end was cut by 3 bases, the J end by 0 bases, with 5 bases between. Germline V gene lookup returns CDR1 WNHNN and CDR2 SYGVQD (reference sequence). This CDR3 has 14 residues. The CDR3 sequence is CASSDGSNTGELFF. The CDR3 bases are TGCGCCAGCAGTGATGGCTCGAACACCGGGGAGCTGTTTTTT.

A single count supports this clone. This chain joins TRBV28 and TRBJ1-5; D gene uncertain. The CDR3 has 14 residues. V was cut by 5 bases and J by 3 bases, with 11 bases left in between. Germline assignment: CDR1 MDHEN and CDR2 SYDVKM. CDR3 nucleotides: TGTGCCAGCAGTCCGGTACACCTCAATCAGCCCCAGCATTTT. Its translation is CASSPVHLNQPQHF. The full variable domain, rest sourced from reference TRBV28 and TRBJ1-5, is DVKVTQSSRYLVKRTGEKVFLECVQDMDHENMFWYRQDPGLGLRLIYFSYDVKMKEKGDIPEGYSVSREKKERFSLILESASTNQTSMYLCASSPVHLNQPQHFGDGTRLSIL.

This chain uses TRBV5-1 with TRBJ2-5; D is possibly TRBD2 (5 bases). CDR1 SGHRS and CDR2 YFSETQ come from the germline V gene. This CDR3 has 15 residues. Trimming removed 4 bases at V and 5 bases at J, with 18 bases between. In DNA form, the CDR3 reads TGCGCCAGCAGCCCCGGGATCACAAATGAGGAGACCCAGTACTTC. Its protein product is CASSPGITNEETQYF.

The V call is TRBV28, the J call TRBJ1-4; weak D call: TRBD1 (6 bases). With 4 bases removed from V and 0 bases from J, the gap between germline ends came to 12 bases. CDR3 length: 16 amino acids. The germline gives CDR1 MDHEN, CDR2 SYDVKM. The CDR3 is CASSSRGAPTNEKLFF. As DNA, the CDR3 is TGTGCCAGCAGTTCTAGGGGGGCGCCAACTAATGAAAAACTGTTTTTT.

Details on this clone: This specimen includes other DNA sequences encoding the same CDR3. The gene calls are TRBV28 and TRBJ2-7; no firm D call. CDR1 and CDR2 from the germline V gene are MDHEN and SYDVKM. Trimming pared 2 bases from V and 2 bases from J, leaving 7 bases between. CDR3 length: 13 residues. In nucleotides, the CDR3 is TGTGCCAGCAGTTTAACAGAGGCCTACGAGCAGTACTTC. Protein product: CASSLTEAYEQYF.

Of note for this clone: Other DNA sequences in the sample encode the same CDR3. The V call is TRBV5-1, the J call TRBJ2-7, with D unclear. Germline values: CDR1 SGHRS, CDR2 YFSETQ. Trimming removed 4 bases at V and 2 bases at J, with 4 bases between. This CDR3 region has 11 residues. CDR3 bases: TGCGCCAGCAGCGGGACCTACGAGCAGTACTTC. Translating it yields CASSGTYEQYF.